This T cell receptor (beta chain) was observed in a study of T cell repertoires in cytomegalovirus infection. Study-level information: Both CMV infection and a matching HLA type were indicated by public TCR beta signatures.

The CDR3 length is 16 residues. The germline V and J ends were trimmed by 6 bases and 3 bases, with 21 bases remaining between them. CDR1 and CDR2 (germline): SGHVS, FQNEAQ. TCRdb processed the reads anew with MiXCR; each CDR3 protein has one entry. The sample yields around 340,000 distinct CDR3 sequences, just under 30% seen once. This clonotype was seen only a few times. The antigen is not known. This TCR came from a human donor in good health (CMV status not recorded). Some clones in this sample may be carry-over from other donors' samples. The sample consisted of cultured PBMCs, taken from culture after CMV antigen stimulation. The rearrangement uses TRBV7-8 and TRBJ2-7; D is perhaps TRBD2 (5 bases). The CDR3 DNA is TGTGCCAGCAGTCCCGCCAGAGGGCCGAGGGACTACGAGCAGTACTTC. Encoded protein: CASSPARGPRDYEQYF.